This section outlines one T cell receptor beta chain sequence together with its context. The data derive from a study of blood T cells in healthy people across ages. CDR1 and CDR2 from the germline V gene are MNHEY and SVGAGI. The CDR3 covers 15 residues. Trimming stripped 7 bases from V and 7 bases from J, with 22 bases between. A second about 7 to 12 cycle PCR used barcoded and J-beta primers. Each CDR3 protein gets one entry after TCRdb re-called the 5' RACE reads with MiXCR. The sample consists of 1.5 million to 2 million distinct CDR3 sequences, almost 35% of them appearing once. The sequenced material came from blood. The chain recombines TRBV6-5 with TRBJ1-1; TRBD1 might be the D (6 bases). The sequence derives from a woman aged 25 to 39 in good health. CDR3 in amino acids: CASIWGPTGSREAFF. Written as DNA, the CDR3 is TGTGCCAGCATTTGGGGCCCAACAGGGTCGCGTGAAGCTTTCTTT.